These 15 T cell receptor beta chains were sequenced from one sample in a study of blood T cell repertoires in COVID-19 (dated by TCRdb to the early 2020s). Receptor amplification or capture employed the immunoSEQ multiplex PCR assay. TCRdb mirrors the immuneACCESS table, restricted to in-frame sequences. Some clones are absent from its copies; in checked studies, under half trace to an unresolved V gene, and the reason for the others is unknown. The table for this sample lists nearly 250,000 clones; roughly nine tenths of them were counted only once. The ten top clones hold about 1.6% of the sample. The sample was peripheral blood. The source of these receptors is a woman aged 55-75 years who had recovered from COVID-19.

CDR3 sequence reads: CSADAGGNQPQHF. The CDR3 DNA reads TGCAGCGCAGACGCCGGGGGCAATCAGCCCCAGCATTTT. J is TRBJ1-5 and V is TRBV29-1; D is unresolved. Germline V lookup: CDR1 SQVTM, CDR2 ANQGSEA. The CDR3 extends over 13 amino acids. V was trimmed by 7 bases and J by 2 bases, leaving 12 bases between them.

This clone came up a few times. This rearrangement joins TRBV16 to TRBJ1-4; D possibly corresponds to TRBD1 (6 bases). CDR3 length equals 16 residues. Germline CDR1 is KGHSY and CDR2 is FQNENV. Trimming left V 2 bases short and J 8 bases short, with 18 bases between. CDR3 bases: TGTGCCAGCAGCCAAAGGGAGCCAGGGGTACGAGAAAAACTGTTTTTT. This sequence encodes CASSQREPGVREKLFF.

This sequence joins TRBV18 and TRBJ1-4; D uncertain. Germline CDR1 and CDR2: KGHSH and LQKENI. The V and J ends lost 3 bases and 0 bases respectively, with 5 bases between them. The CDR3 sequence is 14 residues long. This CDR3 is CASSPSATNEKLFF. In DNA form, the CDR3 reads TGTGCCAGCTCACCTAGTGCAACTAATGAAAAACTGTTTTTT.

The chain couples TRBV29-1 to TRBJ1-4; 7 bases match TRBD1. V trimming: 5 bases; J trimming: 4 bases; junction bases outside the gene matches: 13. Germline V lookup: CDR1 SQVTM, CDR2 ANQGSEA. The CDR3 consists of 16 residues. Here the CDR3 DNA reads TGCAGCGTTTCACTGACCGGGACAGCGAGTAATGAAAAACTGTTTTTT. Residues: CSVSLTGTASNEKLFF. Together with reference TRBV29-1 and TRBJ1-4, the CDR3 gives the full variable domain: SAVISQKPSRDICQRGTSLTIQCQVDSQVTMMFWYRQQPGQSLTLIATANQGSEATYESGFVIDKFPISRPNLTFSTLTVSNMSPEDSSIYLCSVSLTGTASNEKLFFGSGTQLSVL.

The V gene is TRBV7-3, the J gene TRBJ1-6; D is unclear. CDR3 length equals 16 residues. The germline V gene has CDR1 SGHTA and CDR2 FQGTGA. V lost 2 bases, J lost 3 bases, and 11 bases lay in between. The CDR3 loop reads CASSLSTASYNSPLHF. Here the CDR3 DNA reads TGTGCCAGCAGCTTATCCACGGCTAGCTATAATTCACCCCTCCACTTT.

V is TRBV7-9 and J is TRBJ1-5, with a weak D call TRBD1 (6 bases). Deletions cut 5 bases from V and 6 bases from J, with 14 bases between. Germline CDR1 and CDR2: SEHNR and FQNEAQ (reference sequence). CDR3 length: 14 amino acids. The CDR3 spells CASSLQGHRQPQHF. Here the CDR3 DNA reads TGTGCCAGCAGCCTACAGGGACACCGTCAGCCCCAGCATTTT.

The chain recombines TRBV11-3 with TRBJ1-1; D remains unclear. Between the trimmed V and J ends, which lost 0 bases and 7 bases, there was a span of 6 bases. CDR3 length: 12 residues. Germline assignment: CDR1 SGHNT and CDR2 YENEEA. The CDR3 bases are TGTGCCAGCAGCTTAGATCTCGGTGAAGCTTTCTTT. Its protein product is CASSLDLGEAFF.

The CDR3 here is CASSLVLVAPNEQFF. The CDR3 nucleotides are TGCGCCAGCAGCTTGGTTTTGGTAGCTCCAAATGAGCAGTTCTTC. The chain uses TRBV5-1 and TRBJ2-1, with D unclear. V was pared by 0 bases and J by 7 bases, with 14 bases between. Per germline, CDR1 SGHRS and CDR2 YFSETQ. This CDR3 comprises 15 residues. Supplemented by reference TRBV5-1 and TRBJ2-1, the full variable domain reads KAGVTQTPRYLIKTRGQQVTLSCSPISGHRSVSWYQQTPGQGLQFLFEYFSETQRNKGNFPGRFSGRQFSNSRSEMNVSTLELGDSALYLCASSLVLVAPNEQFFGPGTRLTVL.

This clone was detected only a few times. J is TRBJ2-5 and V is TRBV11-2; the D gene is possibly TRBD2 (5 bases). Per the germline V gene, CDR1 is SGHAT and CDR2 is FQNNGV. V lost 5 bases, J lost 4 bases, and 14 bases lay in between. The CDR3 is 14 amino acids. The CDR3 region is CASSPAGILETQYF. In DNA, the CDR3 is TGTGCCAGCAGCCCAGCCGGGATCTTAGAGACCCAGTACTTC.

The gene calls are TRBV6-5 and TRBJ2-7; 10 bases are shared with TRBD1. Losses at the gene ends were 6 bases for V and 3 bases for J; bases not matched to a gene: 8. There are 15 residues in the CDR3. Germline CDR1 MNHEY, CDR2 SVGAGI. The CDR3 nucleotides read TGTGCCAGCAGCCGCGGGACAGGGGATATCTACGAGCAGTACTTC. Translating gives CASSRGTGDIYEQYF.

The chain uses TRBV4-2 and TRBJ2-3; 8 bases are shared with TRBD2. Germline assignment: CDR1 LGHNA and CDR2 YNFKEQ. After removal of 0 bases from V and 4 bases from J, the junction contained 6 bases not matched to a gene. This CDR3 has 16 amino acids. CDR3 residues: CASSQEASGGPDTQYF. In DNA, the CDR3 is TGTGCCAGCAGCCAAGAGGCGAGCGGGGGACCAGATACGCAGTATTTT.

The chain recombines TRBV19 with TRBJ1-1; the D is unclear. CDR1 LNHDA and CDR2 SQIVND come from the germline V gene (reference sequence). Deletions cut 6 bases from V and 3 bases from J, with 11 bases between. The CDR3 has 13 residues. The CDR3 bases are TGTGCCAGTAGCCTAGGCCTGGACACTGAAGCTTTCTTT. This encodes CASSLGLDTEAFF.

In its sample, this clone was seen a few times. This chain links TRBV5-1 with TRBJ1-5; D is undetermined. Trimming stripped 0 bases from V and 3 bases from J, with 10 bases between. The CDR3 loop spans 15 amino acids. Per the germline V gene, CDR1 is SGHRS and CDR2 is YFSETQ. The CDR3 region has the DNA TGCGCCAGCAGCTTGGATGCAGGTCCCAATCAGCCCCAGCATTTT. Translated: CASSLDAGPNQPQHF.

The chain links TRBV6-5 to TRBJ2-5; 11 positions agree with TRBD2. The length of the CDR3 is 16 residues. The germline V gene encodes CDR1 MNHEY and CDR2 SVGAGI. V dropped 2 bases and J dropped 2; count of bases not matched to a gene: 4. In DNA, the CDR3 is TGTGCCAGCAGTTACGCCCGACTAGCGGGGCAAGAGACCCAGTACTTC. Translating it yields CASSYARLAGQETQYF.

The CDR3 nucleotides are TGCGCCAGCAGCCAGACGATAGAGGCCCCAAATTCACCCCTCCACTTT. This gives the protein CASSQTIEAPNSPLHF. The chain recombines TRBV4-1 with TRBJ1-6; no clear D. The CDR3 has 16 residues. Germline CDR1 and CDR2: MGHRA and YSYEKL. Trimming cost V 3 bases and J 7 bases, with 16 bases left between them.